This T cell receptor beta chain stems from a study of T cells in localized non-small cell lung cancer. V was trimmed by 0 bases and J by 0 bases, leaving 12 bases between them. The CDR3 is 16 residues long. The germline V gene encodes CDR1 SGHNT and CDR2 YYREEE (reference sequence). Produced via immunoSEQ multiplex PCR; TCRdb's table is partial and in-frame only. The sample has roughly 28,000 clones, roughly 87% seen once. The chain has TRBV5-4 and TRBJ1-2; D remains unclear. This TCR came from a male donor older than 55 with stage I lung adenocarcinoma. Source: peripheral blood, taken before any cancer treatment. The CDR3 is CASSLEVLTTNYGYTF. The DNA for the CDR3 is TGTGCCAGCAGCTTGGAAGTCTTGACTACTAACTATGGCTACACCTTC.